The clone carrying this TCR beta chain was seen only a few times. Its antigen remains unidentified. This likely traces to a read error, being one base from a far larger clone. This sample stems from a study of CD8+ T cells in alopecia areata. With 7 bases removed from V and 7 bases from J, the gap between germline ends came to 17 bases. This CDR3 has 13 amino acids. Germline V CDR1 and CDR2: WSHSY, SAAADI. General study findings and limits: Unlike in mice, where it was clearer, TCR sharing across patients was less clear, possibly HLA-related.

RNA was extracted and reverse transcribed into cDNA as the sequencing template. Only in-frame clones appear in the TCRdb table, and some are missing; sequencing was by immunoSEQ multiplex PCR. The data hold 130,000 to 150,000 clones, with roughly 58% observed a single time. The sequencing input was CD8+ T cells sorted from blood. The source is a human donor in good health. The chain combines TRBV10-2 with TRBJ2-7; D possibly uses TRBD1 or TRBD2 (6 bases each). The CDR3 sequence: CASTGAAYNEQYF. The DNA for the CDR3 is TGCGCCAGCACGGGGGCCGCCTACAATGAGCAGTACTTC.